This T cell receptor beta chain was found in a study of shared clonotypes between healthy human individuals. Data came from immunoSEQ multiplex PCR; TCRdb stores just in-frame clones and leaves some out. The sample records 950,000 to 1,200,000 clones, roughly 80% being singletons. Source material: memory CD4+ T cells from PBMCs. Subset defined: CD45RA-negative fraction. The receptor's source is a man younger than 35 in good health. Some clones in this sample may be carry-over from other donors' samples.

CDR3 in amino acids: CASSFWGDADTQYF. The CDR3, as DNA: TGTGCCAGCAGTTTCTGGGGGGATGCAGATACGCAGTATTTT. The chain carries TRBV27 and TRBJ2-3; D may be TRBD2 (6 bases). The CDR3 loop spans 14 amino acids. Trimming shortened V by 3 bases and J by 4 bases, and 11 bases separated the two germline ends. CDR1 MNHEY and CDR2 SMNVEV come from the germline V gene (reference sequence).